This T cell receptor (beta chain) was obtained from a study of regulatory T cells in long-lasting Graves disease. Study-level background: The term persistent Graves' disease signified upward of 5 years on antithyroid drugs with positive TSH receptor antibodies.

The CDR3 runs 15 residues. Trimming removed 1 base at V and 5 bases at J, with 14 bases between. Germline CDR1 is SGHAT and CDR2 is FQNNGV. Library construction for TCR beta used iRepertoire HTBI primers and Arm-PCR of CDR3 regions. TCRdb used MiXCR to reprocess the multiplex PCR reads, holding one entry per CDR3 protein. This table holds 500,000 to 800,000 distinct CDR3 sequences, around 30% found once. Findings of the study overall: Gene preferences differed: TRBV28, TRBJ1-2, TRBJ2-5 in persistent cases.

This clonotype was seen ten or more times. What it recognizes is unknown. Stated time point: persistent/refractory GD, antithyroid drugs over 5 years with positive TRAb. PBMC-extracted RNA yielded the TCR library. This receptor was obtained from a female donor with Graves disease. The sample was peripheral blood mononuclear cells (PBMCs), taken when the disease was refractory, from a patient treated with antithyroid drugs. The chain has TRBV11-2 and TRBJ2-5; possible D gene TRBD1, 5 bases. The CDR3 protein is CASSLVNVGAETQYF. Written as DNA, the CDR3 is TGTGCCAGCAGCTTAGTGAACGTAGGGGCGGAGACCCAGTACTTC.